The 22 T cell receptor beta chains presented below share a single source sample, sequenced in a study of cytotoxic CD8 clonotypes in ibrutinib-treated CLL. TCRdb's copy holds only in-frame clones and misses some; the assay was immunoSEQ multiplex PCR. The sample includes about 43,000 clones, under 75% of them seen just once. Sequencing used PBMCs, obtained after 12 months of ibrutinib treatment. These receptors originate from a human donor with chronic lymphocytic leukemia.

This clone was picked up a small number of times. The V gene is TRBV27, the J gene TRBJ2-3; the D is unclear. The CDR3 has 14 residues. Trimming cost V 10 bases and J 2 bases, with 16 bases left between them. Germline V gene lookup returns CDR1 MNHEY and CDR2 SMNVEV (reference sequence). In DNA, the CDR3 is TGTGCCATCGGAACAGCTCACCCCACAGATACGCAGTATTTT. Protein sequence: CAIGTAHPTDTQYF.

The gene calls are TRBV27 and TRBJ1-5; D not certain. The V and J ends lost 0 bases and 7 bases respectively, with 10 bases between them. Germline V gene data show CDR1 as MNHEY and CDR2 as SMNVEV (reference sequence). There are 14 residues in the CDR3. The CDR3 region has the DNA TGTGCCAGCAGTTTATCGAGGGTCGGGCAGCCCCAGCATTTT. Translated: CASSLSRVGQPQHF.

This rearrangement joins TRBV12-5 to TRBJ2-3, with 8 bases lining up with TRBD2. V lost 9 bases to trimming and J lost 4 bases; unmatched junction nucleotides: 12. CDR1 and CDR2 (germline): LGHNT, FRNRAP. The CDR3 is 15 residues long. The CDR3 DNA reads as TGTGCTAGCCGACCCAACGGGGGGGGTGCAGATACGCAGTATTTT. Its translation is CASRPNGGGADTQYF. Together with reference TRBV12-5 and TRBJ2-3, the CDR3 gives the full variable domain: DARVTQTPRHKVTEMGQEVTMRCQPILGHNTVFWYRQTMMQGLELLAYFRNRAPLDDSGMPKDRFSAEMPDATLATLKIQPSEPRDSAVYFCASRPNGGGADTQYFGPGTRLTVL.

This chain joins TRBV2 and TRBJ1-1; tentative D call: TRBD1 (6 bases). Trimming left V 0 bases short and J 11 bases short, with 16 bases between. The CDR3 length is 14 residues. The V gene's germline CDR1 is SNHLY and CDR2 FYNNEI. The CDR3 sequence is CASSEATGRYDAFF. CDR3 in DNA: TGTGCCAGCAGTGAAGCGACAGGCCGATATGATGCTTTCTTT.

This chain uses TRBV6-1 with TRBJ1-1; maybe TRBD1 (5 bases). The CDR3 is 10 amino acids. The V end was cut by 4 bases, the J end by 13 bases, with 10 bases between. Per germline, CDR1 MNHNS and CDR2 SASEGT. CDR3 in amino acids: CASSVPGGFF. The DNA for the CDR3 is TGTGCCAGCAGTGTCCCGGGGGGTTTCTTT.

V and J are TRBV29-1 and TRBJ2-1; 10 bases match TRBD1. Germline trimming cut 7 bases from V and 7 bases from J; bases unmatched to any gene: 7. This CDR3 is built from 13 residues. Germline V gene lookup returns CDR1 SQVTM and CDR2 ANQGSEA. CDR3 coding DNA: TGCAGCGACCTGACAGGGGGCGGGAATGAGCAGTTCTTC. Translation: CSDLTGGGNEQFF.

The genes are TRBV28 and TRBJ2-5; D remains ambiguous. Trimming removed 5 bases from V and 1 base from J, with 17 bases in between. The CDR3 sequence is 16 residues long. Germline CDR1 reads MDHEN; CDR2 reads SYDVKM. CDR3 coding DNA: TGTGCCAGCAGTCCCTCCGAGACGGTCGTCCAAGAGACCCAGTACTTC. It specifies CASSPSETVVQETQYF.

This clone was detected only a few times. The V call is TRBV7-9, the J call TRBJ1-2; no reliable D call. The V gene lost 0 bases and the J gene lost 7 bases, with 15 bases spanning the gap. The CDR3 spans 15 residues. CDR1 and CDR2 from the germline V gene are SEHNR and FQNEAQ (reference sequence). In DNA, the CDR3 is TGTGCCAGCAGCTTAGCGATGTTAAGTGTCCTTGGCTACACCTTC. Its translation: CASSLAMLSVLGYTF.

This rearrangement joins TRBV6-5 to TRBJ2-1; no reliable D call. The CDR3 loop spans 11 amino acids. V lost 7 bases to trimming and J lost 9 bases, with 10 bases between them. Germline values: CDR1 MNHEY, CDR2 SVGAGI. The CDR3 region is CASKVGGEQFF. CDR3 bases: TGTGCCAGCAAGGTGGGCGGTGAGCAGTTCTTC.

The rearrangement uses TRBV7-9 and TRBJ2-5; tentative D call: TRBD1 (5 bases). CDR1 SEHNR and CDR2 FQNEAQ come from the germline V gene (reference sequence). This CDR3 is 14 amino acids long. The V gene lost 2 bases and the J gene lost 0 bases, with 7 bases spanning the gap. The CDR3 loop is CASSLPQDQETQYF. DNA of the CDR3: TGTGCCAGCAGCTTACCACAGGACCAAGAGACCCAGTACTTC.

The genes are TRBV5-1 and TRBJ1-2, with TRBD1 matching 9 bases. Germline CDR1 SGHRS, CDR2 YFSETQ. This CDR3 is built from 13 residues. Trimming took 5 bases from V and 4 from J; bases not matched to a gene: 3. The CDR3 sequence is CASRGTGTYGYTF. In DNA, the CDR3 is TGCGCCAGCAGAGGGACAGGGACCTATGGCTACACCTTC.

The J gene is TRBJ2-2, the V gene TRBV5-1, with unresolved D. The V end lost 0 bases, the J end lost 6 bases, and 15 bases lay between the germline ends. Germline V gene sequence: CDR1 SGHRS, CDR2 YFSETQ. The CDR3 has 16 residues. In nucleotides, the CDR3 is TGCGCCAGCAGCTTGGGAGCTTCCCGCGCCGCCGGGGAGCTGTTTTTT. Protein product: CASSLGASRAAGELFF.

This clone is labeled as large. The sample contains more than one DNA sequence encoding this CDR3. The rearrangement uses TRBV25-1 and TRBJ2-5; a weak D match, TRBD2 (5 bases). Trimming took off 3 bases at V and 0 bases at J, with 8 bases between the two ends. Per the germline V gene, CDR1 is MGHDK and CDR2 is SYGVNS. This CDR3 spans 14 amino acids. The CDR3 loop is CASSERGHQETQYF. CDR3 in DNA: TGTGCCAGCAGTGAGCGCGGGCACCAAGAGACCCAGTACTTC.

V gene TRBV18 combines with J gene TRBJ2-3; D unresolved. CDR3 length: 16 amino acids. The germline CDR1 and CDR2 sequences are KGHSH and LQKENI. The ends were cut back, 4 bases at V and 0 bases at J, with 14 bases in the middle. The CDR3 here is CASSLSVGESTDTQYF. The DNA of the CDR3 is TGTGCCAGCTCACTGTCTGTGGGCGAAAGCACAGATACGCAGTATTTT.

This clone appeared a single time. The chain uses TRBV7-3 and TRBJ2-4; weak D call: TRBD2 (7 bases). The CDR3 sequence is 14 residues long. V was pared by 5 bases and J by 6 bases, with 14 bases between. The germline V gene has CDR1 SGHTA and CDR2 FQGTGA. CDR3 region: CASSPVGGVNIQYF. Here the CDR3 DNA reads TGTGCCAGCAGCCCAGTAGGGGGGGTAAACATTCAGTACTTC.

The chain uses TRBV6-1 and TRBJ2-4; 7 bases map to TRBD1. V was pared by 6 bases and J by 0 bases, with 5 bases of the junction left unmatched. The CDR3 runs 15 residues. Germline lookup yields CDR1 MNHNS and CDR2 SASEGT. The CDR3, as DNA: TGTGCCAGCAGCCGGGACAGAATAGCCAAAAACATTCAGTACTTC. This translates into CASSRDRIAKNIQYF.

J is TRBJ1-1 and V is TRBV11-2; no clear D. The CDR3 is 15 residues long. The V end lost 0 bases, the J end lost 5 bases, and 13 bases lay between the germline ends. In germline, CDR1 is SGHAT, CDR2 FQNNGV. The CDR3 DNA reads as TGTGCCAGCAGCTTAGAGCTGGGTAGGTTTACTGAAGCTTTCTTT. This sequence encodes CASSLELGRFTEAFF. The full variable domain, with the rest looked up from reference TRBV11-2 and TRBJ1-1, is EAGVAQSPRYKIIEKRQSVAFWCNPISGHATLYWYQQILGQGPKLLIQFQNNGVVDDSQLPKDRFSAERLKGVDSTLKIQPAKLEDSAVYLCASSLELGRFTEAFFGQGTRLTVV.

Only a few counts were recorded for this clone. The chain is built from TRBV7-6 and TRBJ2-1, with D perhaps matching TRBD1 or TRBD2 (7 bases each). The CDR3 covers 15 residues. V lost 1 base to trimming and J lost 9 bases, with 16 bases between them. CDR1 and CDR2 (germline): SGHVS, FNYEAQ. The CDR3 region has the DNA TGTGCCAGCAGCTTAGGGGGAGGGGGCACGGGTGAGCAGTTCTTC. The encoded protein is CASSLGGGGTGEQFF.

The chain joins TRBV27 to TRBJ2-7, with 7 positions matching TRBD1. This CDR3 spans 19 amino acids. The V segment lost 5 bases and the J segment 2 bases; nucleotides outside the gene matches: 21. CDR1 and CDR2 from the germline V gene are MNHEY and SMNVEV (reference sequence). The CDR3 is CASSTSSPTWTTGAYEQYF. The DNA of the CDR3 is TGTGCCAGCAGTACTAGTAGCCCGACTTGGACAACAGGGGCCTACGAGCAGTACTTC.

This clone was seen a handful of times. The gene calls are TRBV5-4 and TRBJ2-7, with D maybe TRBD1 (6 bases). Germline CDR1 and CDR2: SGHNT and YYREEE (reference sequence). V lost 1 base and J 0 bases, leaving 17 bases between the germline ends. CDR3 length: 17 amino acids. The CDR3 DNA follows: TGTGCCAGCAGCTTGTGGGGGCTGACAGGATACTCCTACGAGCAGTACTTC. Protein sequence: CASSLWGLTGYSYEQYF.

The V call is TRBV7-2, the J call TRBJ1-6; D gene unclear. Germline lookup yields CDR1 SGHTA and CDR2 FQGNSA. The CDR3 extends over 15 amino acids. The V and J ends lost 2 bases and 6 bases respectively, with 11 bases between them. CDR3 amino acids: CASSLQDSSNSPLHF. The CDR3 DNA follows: TGTGCCAGCAGCTTACAGGATAGCTCTAATTCACCCCTCCACTTT.

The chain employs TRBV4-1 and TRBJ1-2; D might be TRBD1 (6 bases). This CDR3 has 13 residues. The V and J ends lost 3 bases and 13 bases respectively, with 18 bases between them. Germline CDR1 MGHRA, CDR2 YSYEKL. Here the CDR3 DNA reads TGCGCCAGCAGCCACCGGACAGACCCCACTTCCACCTTC. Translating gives CASSHRTDPTSTF.